This section outlines one TCR beta chain sequence together with its context. Its antigen is unknown. Genomic DNA in a quantity of about 2.2 micrograms was derived from cryopreserved PBMCs for TCR beta libraries. Sequencing was performed with immunoSEQ multiplex PCR; in TCRdb, only in-frame clones are kept and a portion is missing. Here the sample spans some 85,000 clones, 60% to 80% being singletons. The sample comes from a study of cytotoxic CD8 clonotypes in ibrutinib-treated CLL. Germline V gene data show CDR1 as KGHSH and CDR2 as LQKENI. The germline V and J ends were trimmed by 2 bases and 0 bases, with 14 bases remaining between them. The CDR3 totals 18 residues. Study-wide findings and caveats: Sustained-remission and progressing patients had unequal sampling times. Clonality, elevated at ibrutinib response, dropped back toward baseline at progression.

The receptor's source is a human donor with chronic lymphocytic leukemia. The genes are TRBV18 and TRBJ1-6; possibly TRBD1 for D (5 bases). Material: PBMCs, obtained after 24 months of ibrutinib treatment. The CDR3 here is CASSPTFLGGSYNSPLHF. DNA of the CDR3: TGTGCCAGCTCACCAACCTTTCTTGGGGGCTCCTATAATTCACCCCTCCACTTT.